This T cell receptor (beta chain) was recorded in a study of control samples from healthy donors and cancer patients. Method: immunoSEQ multiplex PCR; TCRdb's copy keeps in-frame clones and lacks some. The table includes about 140,000 clones, less than 90% detected once. The germline V gene encodes CDR1 MNHEY and CDR2 SVGAGI. The CDR3 contains 15 residues. Trimming left V 6 bases short and J 8 bases short, with 20 bases between. Sequenced material: blood. The source is a woman in her twenties or thirties in good health. The chain has TRBV6-5 and TRBJ2-1; D may be TRBD1 or TRBD2 (5 bases each). The CDR3: CASRLGTQANDEQFF. CDR3 in DNA: TGTGCCAGCAGGCTGGGGACGCAGGCCAACGATGAGCAGTTCTTC.